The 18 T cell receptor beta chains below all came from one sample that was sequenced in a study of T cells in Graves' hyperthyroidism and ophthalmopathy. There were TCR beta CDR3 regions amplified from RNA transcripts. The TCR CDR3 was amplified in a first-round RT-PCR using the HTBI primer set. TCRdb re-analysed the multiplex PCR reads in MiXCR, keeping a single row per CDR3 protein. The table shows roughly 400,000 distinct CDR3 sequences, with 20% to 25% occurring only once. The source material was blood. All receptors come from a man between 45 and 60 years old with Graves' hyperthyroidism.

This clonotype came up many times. CDR3: CASSFELSRGSTDTQYF. CDR3 DNA: TGTGCCAGCAGTTTTGAGCTTTCCCGGGGGTCCACAGATACGCAGTATTTT. The chain uses TRBV28 and TRBJ2-3, with a possible D match to TRBD2 (6 bases). The CDR3 contains 17 residues. Deletions cut 3 bases from V and 2 bases from J, with 18 bases between. Germline V gene sequence: CDR1 MDHEN, CDR2 SYDVKM.

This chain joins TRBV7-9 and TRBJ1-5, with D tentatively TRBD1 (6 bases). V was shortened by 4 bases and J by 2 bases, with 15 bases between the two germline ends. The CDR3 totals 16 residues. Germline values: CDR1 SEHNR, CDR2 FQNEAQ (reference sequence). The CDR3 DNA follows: TGTGCCAGCAGCTCTACAGGGTTGGGTGGCAATCAGCCCCAGCATTTT. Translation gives CASSSTGLGGNQPQHF.

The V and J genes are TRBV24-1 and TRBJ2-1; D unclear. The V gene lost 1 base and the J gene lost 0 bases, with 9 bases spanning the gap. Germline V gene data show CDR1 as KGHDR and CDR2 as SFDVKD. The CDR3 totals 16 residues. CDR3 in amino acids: CATSDFGRGSYNEQFF. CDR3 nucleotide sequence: TGTGCCACCAGTGATTTTGGCAGAGGCTCCTACAATGAGCAGTTCTTC.

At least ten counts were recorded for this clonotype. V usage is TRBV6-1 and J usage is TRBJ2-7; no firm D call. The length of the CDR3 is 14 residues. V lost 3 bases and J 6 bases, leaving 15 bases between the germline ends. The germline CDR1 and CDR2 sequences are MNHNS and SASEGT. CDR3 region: CASSDPLQVGEQYF. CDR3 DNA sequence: TGTGCCAGCAGTGACCCCCTCCAGGTGGGCGAGCAGTACTTC.

CDR3 sequence: CASSQDTETWRNEQFF. The CDR3 nucleotides read TGTGCCAGCAGCCAAGATACGGAGACTTGGAGGAATGAGCAGTTCTTC. The chain joins TRBV3-1 to TRBJ2-1; a possible D gene is TRBD2 (5 bases). V lost 0 bases and J lost 7, with 16 bases in between. Germline V gene lookup returns CDR1 LGHDT and CDR2 YNNKEL (reference sequence). The CDR3 loop spans 16 amino acids.

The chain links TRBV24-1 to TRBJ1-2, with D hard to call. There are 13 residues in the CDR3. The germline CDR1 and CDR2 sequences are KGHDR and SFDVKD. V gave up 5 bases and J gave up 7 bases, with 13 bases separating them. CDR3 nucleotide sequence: TGTGCCACCAGTGCCGGGTCTGTCTGTGGCTACACCTTC. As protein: CATSAGSVCGYTF.

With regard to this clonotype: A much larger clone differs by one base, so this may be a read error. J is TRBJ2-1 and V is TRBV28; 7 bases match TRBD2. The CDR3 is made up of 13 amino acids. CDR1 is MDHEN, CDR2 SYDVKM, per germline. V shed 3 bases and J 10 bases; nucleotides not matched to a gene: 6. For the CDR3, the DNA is TGTGCCAGCAGTTTCCTACCAGCGGGGGAGCAGTTCTTC. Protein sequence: CASSFLPAGEQFF. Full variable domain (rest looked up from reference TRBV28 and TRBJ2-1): DVKVTQSSRYLVKRTGEKVFLECVQDMDHENMFWYRQDPGLGLRLIYFSYDVKMKEKGDIPEGYSVSREKKERFSLILESASTNQTSMYLCASSFLPAGEQFFGPGTRLTVL.

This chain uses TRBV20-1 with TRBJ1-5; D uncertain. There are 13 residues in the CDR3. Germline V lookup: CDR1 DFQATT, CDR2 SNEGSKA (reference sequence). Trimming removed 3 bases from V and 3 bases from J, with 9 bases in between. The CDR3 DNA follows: TGCAGTGCTAGTTCCGGAGTCAATCAGCCCCAGCATTTT. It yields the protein CSASSGVNQPQHF.

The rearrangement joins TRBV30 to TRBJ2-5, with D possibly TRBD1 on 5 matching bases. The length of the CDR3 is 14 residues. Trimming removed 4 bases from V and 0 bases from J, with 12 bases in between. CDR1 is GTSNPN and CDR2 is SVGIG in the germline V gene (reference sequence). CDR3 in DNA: TGTGCCTGGAAAGGGGTAGGGAACCAAGAGACCCAGTACTTC. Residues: CAWKGVGNQETQYF.

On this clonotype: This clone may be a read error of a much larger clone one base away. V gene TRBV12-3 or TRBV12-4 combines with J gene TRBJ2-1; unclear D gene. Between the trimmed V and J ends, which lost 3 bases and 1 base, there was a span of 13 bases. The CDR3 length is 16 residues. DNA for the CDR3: TGTGCCAGCAGTTTGGACCCGAGGCCTTCCTACAATGAGCAGTTCTTC. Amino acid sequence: CASSLDPRPSYNEQFF.

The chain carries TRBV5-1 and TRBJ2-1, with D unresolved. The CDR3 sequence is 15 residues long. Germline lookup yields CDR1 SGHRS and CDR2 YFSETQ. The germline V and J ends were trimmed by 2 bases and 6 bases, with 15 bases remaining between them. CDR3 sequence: CASSLGPSGLNEQFF. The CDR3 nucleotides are TGCGCCAGCAGCTTAGGGCCCTCGGGCCTCAATGAGCAGTTCTTC.

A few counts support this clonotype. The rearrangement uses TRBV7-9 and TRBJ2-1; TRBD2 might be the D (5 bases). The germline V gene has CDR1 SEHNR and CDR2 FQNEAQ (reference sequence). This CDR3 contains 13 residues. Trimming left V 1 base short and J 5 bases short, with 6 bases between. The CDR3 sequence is CASSLGTHNEQFF. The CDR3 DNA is TGTGCCAGCAGCTTAGGGACTCACAATGAGCAGTTCTTC.

The CDR3 is CASSYSWGRNTGELFF. CDR3 in DNA: TGTGCCAGCAGTTACTCTTGGGGAAGGAACACCGGGGAGCTGTTTTTT. V gene TRBV6-5 combines with J gene TRBJ2-2; D is unresolved. This CDR3 comprises 16 residues. From germline, CDR1 is MNHEY and CDR2 SVGAGI. Trimming removed 0 bases from V and 1 base from J, with 9 bases in between.

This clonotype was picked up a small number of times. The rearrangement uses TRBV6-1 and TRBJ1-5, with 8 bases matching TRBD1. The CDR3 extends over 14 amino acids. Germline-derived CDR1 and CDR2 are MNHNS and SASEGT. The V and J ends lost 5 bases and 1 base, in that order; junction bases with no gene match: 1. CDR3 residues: CASSRTGSNQPQHF. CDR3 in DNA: TGTGCCAGCAGTCGGACAGGGAGCAATCAGCCCCAGCATTTT.

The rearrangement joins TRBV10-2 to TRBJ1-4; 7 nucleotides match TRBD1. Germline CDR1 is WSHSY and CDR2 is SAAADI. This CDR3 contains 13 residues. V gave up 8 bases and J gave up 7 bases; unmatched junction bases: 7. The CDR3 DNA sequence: TGCGCCAGCCTTAACAGGGGTGGTGAAAAACTGTTTTTT. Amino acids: CASLNRGGEKLFF.

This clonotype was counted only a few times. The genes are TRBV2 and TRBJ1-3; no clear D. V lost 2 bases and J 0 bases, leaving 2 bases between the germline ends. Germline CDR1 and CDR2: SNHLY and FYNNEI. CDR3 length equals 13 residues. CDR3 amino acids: CASSETSGNTIYF. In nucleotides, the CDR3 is TGTGCCAGCAGTGAAACCTCTGGAAACACCATATATTTT.

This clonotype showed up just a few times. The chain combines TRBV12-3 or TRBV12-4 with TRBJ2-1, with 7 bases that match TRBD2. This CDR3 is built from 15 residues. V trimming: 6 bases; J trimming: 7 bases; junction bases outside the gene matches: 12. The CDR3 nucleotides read TGTGCCAGCAGCCATCTCGGGACTAACTATAATGAGCAGTTCTTC. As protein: CASSHLGTNYNEQFF.

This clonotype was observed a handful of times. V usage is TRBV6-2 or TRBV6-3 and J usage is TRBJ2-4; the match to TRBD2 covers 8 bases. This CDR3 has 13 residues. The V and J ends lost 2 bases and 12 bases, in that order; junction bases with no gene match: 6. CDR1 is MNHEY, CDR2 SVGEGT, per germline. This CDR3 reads CASSYSRLAPQYF. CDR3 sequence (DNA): TGTGCCAGCAGTTACAGCCGACTAGCGCCTCAGTACTTC.